The present T cell receptor beta chain was sequenced within a study of spatial heterogeneity in lung cancer. As for the study in general: Available follow-up PBMC samples, collected a median of roughly 22 months post-resection, were sequenced. Unique TCR and UMI combinations averaged more than ten appearances each in raw reads.

The CDR3 is 12 residues long. V was shortened by 8 bases and J by 2 bases, with 7 bases between the two germline ends. Germline values: CDR1 MNHEY, CDR2 SVGAGI. Time point meaning: blood at routine non-recurrence follow-up after resection. This clonotype was counted only a few times. A unique molecular identifier was attached to every TCR cDNA molecule. TCRdb redid the calling of the 5' RACE reads with MiXCR, one entry per CDR3 protein. Seen here are 60,000 to 85,000 distinct CDR3 sequences, about 9.5% observed once, and the top ten hold less than 2%. The rearrangement uses TRBV6-5 and TRBJ1-5; D is unresolved. The receptor comes from a female donor with early-stage non-small cell lung cancer. Sequencing was performed on PBMCs, taken at follow-up. CDR3 residues: CASGAGNQPQHF. CDR3 nucleotides: TGTGCCAGCGGTGCGGGCAATCAGCCCCAGCATTTT.